The rows below give T cell receptor beta chains drawn from one sample of a study of molecular identifiers for immune sequencing clone quantification. In TCRdb, the PCR reads were re-called with MiXCR into one record per CDR3 protein. Here the sample spans about 500,000 distinct CDR3 sequences, about 22% being singletons. The sequenced material came from naive CD8+ T cells from blood, with Jurkat cell RNA spiked in. These receptors all stem from a human donor in good health. Some libraries in this study had Jurkat cell RNA spiked in. Each CDR3 is given with its conserved first and last residue. Each record gives: clone size, CDR3 length, J gene, D gene, V gene, CDR3 DNA, CDR3 protein. A D gene is named only where the DNA matches it firmly. A row's size may be missing; if present it is once, few, many or a size class.

many 12 TRBJ2-3 NA TRBV7-9 TGTGCCAGCAGCCTTCAGGCAGATACGCAGTATTTT CASSLQADTQYF
many 16 TRBJ1-5 NA TRBV19 TGTGCCAGTAGGAATCTGGACATAGTCGGCAATCAGCCCCAGCATTTT CASRNLDIVGNQPQHF
NA 18 TRBJ2-1 TRBD2 TRBV6-5 TGTGCCAGCAGTTACTCGAAACTAGCGGGAGGGCCTTATAATGAGCAGTTCTTC CASSYSKLAGGPYNEQFF
few 15 TRBJ1-4 TRBD1 TRBV15 TGTGCCACCAGCAGGACAGGGGGCACTAATGAAAAACTGTTTTTT CATSRTGGTNEKLFF
many 16 TRBJ2-3 TRBD2 TRBV7-2 TGTGCCAGCAGCTTAGGTTCTAGCGGGGGGGCTGGTACGCAGTATTTT CASSLGSSGGAGTQYF
many 10 TRBJ1-1 NA TRBV7-9 TGTGCCAGCAGCTTCTATGAAGCTTTCTTT CASSFYEAFF
many 14 TRBJ2-3 NA TRBV7-9 TGTGCCAGCAGCTTAGCTAGGATCACAGATACGCAGTATTTT CASSLARITDTQYF
few 13 TRBJ2-7 NA TRBV27 TGTGCCAGCAGCCGCGCTAACTCCTACGAGCAGTACTTC CASSRANSYEQYF
few 15 TRBJ2-7 TRBD2 TRBV4-3 TGCGCCAGCAGCCCCGGCCACAGCGGGGGTTACGAGCAGTACTTC CASSPGHSGGYEQYF
many 17 TRBJ1-2 NA TRBV6-5 TGTGCCAGCAGTTACCTCGCCCGTGGCAGGGGAGGAGATGGCTACACCTTC CASSYLARGRGGDGYTF
many 14 TRBJ1-1 NA TRBV20-1 TGCAGTGCCGACCCTGAACAGGGTGGTACTGAAGCTTTCTTT CSADPEQGGTEAFF
many 15 TRBJ1-2 NA TRBV12-3/TRBV12-4 TGTGCCAGCAGTCCAGTCGGGAGGGTTGACTATGGCTACACCTTC CASSPVGRVDYGYTF
NA 15 TRBJ2-2 NA TRBV12-5 TGTGCTAGTGCCTTGTACGGGATTAACACCGGGGAGCTGTTTTTT CASALYGINTGELFF
NA 19 TRBJ2-3 TRBD1 TRBV4-3 TGCGCCAGCAGCCAAGAACCTTCCCCAGGGGGCGGTTCGACAGATACGCAGTATTTT CASSQEPSPGGGSTDTQYF
NA 15 TRBJ2-3 TRBD1 TRBV12-3/TRBV12-4 TGTGCCGGCAGTTTACGGATTAGGGGGCCAGATACGCAGTATTTT CAGSLRIRGPDTQYF
many 16 TRBJ1-4 TRBD1 TRBV7-2 TGTGCCAGCAGCCTCCCCCGACAGGGGTTTAATGAAAAACTGTTTTTT CASSLPRQGFNEKLFF
NA 11 TRBJ1-1 TRBD1 TRBV27 TGTGCCAGCATCACGACAGGGGAAGCTTTCTTT CASITTGEAFF
many 16 TRBJ2-1 TRBD2 TRBV7-9 TGTGCCAGCAGCTTATCGGCGGGGGAACTTTTCAATGAGCAGTTCTTC CASSLSAGELFNEQFF
NA 14 TRBJ2-5 NA TRBV11-3 TGTGCCAGCAGCGCGGCAGGGGTGGAGGAGACCCAGTACTTC CASSAAGVEETQYF
NA 16 TRBJ1-3 NA TRBV12-3/TRBV12-4 TGTGCCAGCAGTGAATCTACAGGGACCTCTGGAAACACCATATATTTT CASSESTGTSGNTIYF
NA 15 TRBJ2-3 NA TRBV6-2/TRBV6-3 TGTGCCAGCAGTTACGCCGGGTTTAGCACAGATACGCAGTATTTT CASSYAGFSTDTQYF
many 12 TRBJ2-2 NA TRBV27 TGTGCCAGCAGTTTTTGGAACGGGGAGCTGTTTTTT CASSFWNGELFF
NA 15 TRBJ2-3 NA TRBV9 TGTGCCAGCAGCGTAGGAGGGGGACTCACAGATACGCAGTATTTT CASSVGGGLTDTQYF
many 14 TRBJ2-7 TRBD2 TRBV6-5 TGTGCCAGCAGTTACGTGGGGACTAGCCGGGAGCAGTACTTC CASSYVGTSREQYF
NA 13 TRBJ1-1 NA TRBV4-3 TGCGCCAGCAGCCGCACGCTAGGCACTGAAGCTTTCTTT CASSRTLGTEAFF
many 13 TRBJ1-1 NA TRBV4-1 TGCGCCAGCAGCCAAGAACAGGCGACTGAAGCTTTCTTT CASSQEQATEAFF
many 15 TRBJ1-1 NA TRBV4-1 TGCGCCAGCAGCCAAGATTACGGGGAGCACACTGAAGCTTTCTTT CASSQDYGEHTEAFF
many 15 TRBJ2-3 NA TRBV9 TGTGCCAGCAGCGTAGAAGGTAGCGGCCTAGATACGCAGTATTTT CASSVEGSGLDTQYF